These 21 T cell receptor beta chains were sequenced from one sample in a study of cytomegalovirus exposure and HLA in healthy donors. The PCR employed 60 Vbeta primers together with 13 Jbeta primers. Some clones are missing from TCRdb's copy, which holds only in-frame ones; the method was immunoSEQ multiplex PCR. The data contain approximately 190,000 clones, 75% to 85% of them singletons. The sample taken for sequencing was PBMCs. The receptors derive from a woman aged 18-29 years in good health and CMV-seronegative.

V gene TRBV7-9 combines with J gene TRBJ1-2; D uncertain. This CDR3 is 12 amino acids long. V was trimmed by 2 bases and J by 4 bases, leaving 5 bases between them. Germline V gene data show CDR1 as SEHNR and CDR2 as FQNEAQ (reference sequence). The CDR3 protein is CASSLPSYGYTF. CDR3 nucleotide sequence: TGTGCCAGCAGCTTACCCAGCTATGGCTACACCTTC. Full variable domain (remainder filled in from reference TRBV7-9 and TRBJ1-2): DTGVSQNPRHKITKRGQNVTFRCDPISEHNRLYWYRQTLGQGPEFLTYFQNEAQLEKSRLLSDRFSAERPKGSFSTLEIQRTEQGDSAMYLCASSLPSYGYTFGSGTRLTVV.

The chain carries TRBV10-1 and TRBJ1-2; D uncertain. This CDR3 region has 15 residues. Germline V lookup: CDR1 WNHNN, CDR2 SYGVQD (reference sequence). V lost 4 bases and J lost 8, with 20 bases in between. The CDR3 region is CASSGQLRVSEGYTF. Here the CDR3 DNA reads TGCGCCAGCAGTGGTCAATTGAGAGTGTCGGAGGGCTACACCTTC.

The rearrangement links TRBV10-3 to TRBJ2-7, with TRBD1 matching 7 bases. J gave up 1 base and V 5 bases, and 2 bases lay outside the gene matches. The CDR3 consists of 13 residues. Per germline, CDR1 ENHRY and CDR2 SYGVKD. CDR3 sequence: CAISKGQSYEQYF. The CDR3 DNA reads TGTGCCATCAGTAAGGGACAGTCCTACGAGCAGTACTTC.

The rearrangement joins TRBV6-5 to TRBJ2-3; TRBD2 is a possible D gene (6 bases). The ends were cut back, 4 bases at V and 1 base at J, with 12 bases in the middle. The CDR3 covers 15 residues. Germline V gene lookup returns CDR1 MNHEY and CDR2 SVGAGI. CDR3 in amino acids: CASSFKGGGTDTQYF. The CDR3 nucleotides read TGTGCCAGCAGTTTCAAGGGAGGCGGCACAGATACGCAGTATTTT.

The J gene is TRBJ2-3, the V gene TRBV5-1; 10 bases line up with TRBD2. This CDR3 is built from 16 residues. CDR1 is SGHRS and CDR2 is YFSETQ in the germline V gene. The trim removed 4 bases at V and 1 base at J, leaving 6 bases unmatched. In DNA form, the CDR3 reads TGCGCCAGCAGCAATAGCACTAGCGGGGGCACAGATACGCAGTATTTT. The encoded protein is CASSNSTSGGTDTQYF. The whole variable domain, filled in from reference TRBV5-1 and TRBJ2-3, reads KAGVTQTPRYLIKTRGQQVTLSCSPISGHRSVSWYQQTPGQGLQFLFEYFSETQRNKGNFPGRFSGRQFSNSRSEMNVSTLELGDSALYLCASSNSTSGGTDTQYFGPGTRLTVL.

The chain has TRBV7-2 and TRBJ2-7; 9 bases map to TRBD1. The CDR3 consists of 15 residues. Germline V CDR1 and CDR2: SGHTA, FQGNSA. With 4 bases clipped from V and 6 bases from J, the junction kept 10 bases outside the gene matches. The CDR3 DNA is TGTGCCAGCAGCTCCCGGCGGGACAGGGCACTCGAGCAGTACTTC. Translated: CASSSRRDRALEQYF.

This clone appeared a single time. The genes are TRBV2 and TRBJ2-7, with TRBD1 as a possible D gene (5 bases). V lost 1 base to trimming and J lost 4 bases, with 14 bases between them. The CDR3 sequence is 15 residues long. The germline V gene encodes CDR1 SNHLY and CDR2 FYNNEI. The CDR3 loop reads CASSEDQGPLYEQYF. The CDR3 DNA is TGTGCCAGCAGTGAAGACCAGGGTCCTCTTTACGAGCAGTACTTC.

V usage is TRBV6-1 and J usage is TRBJ2-1, with 10 bases aligning to TRBD1. Germline values: CDR1 MNHNS, CDR2 SASEGT. With V trimmed by 5 bases and J by 7 bases, 8 bases remained unmatched. CDR3 size: 15 residues. Here the CDR3 reads CASSLLGTGENEQFF. In DNA form, the CDR3 reads TGTGCCAGCAGTCTTCTTGGGACAGGGGAGAATGAGCAGTTCTTC.

The chain joins TRBV6-5 to TRBJ2-1; the match to TRBD2 covers 11 bases. CDR3 length: 15 residues. Germline-derived CDR1 and CDR2 are MNHEY and SVGAGI. Losses at the gene ends were 7 bases for V and 7 bases for J; bases not matched to a gene: 9. The CDR3 DNA sequence: TGTGCCAGCACCCTGACTAGCGGGGTCTTAAATGAGCAGTTCTTC. It specifies CASTLTSGVLNEQFF.

Only a few counts were recorded for this clone. The chain uses TRBV2 and TRBJ2-1; possible D gene TRBD2, 6 bases. V lost 6 bases to trimming and J lost 14 bases, with 14 bases between them. Germline loops: CDR1 SNHLY, CDR2 FYNNEI. This CDR3 comprises 11 residues. In DNA, the CDR3 is TGTGCCAGCAGGGACGGGGACTGGGAGTTCTTC. This translates into CASRDGDWEFF.

The rearrangement links TRBV5-1 to TRBJ1-3, with D perhaps matching TRBD1 (6 bases). Germline V gene data show CDR1 as SGHRS and CDR2 as YFSETQ. The V end lost 0 bases, the J end lost 0 bases, and 10 bases lay between the germline ends. The CDR3 has 16 amino acids. CDR3 coding DNA: TGCGCCAGCAGCTTGGGACAGGAGAGCTCTGGAAACACCATATATTTT. Translation: CASSLGQESSGNTIYF. The full variable domain, its missing parts supplied by reference TRBV5-1 and TRBJ1-3, is KAGVTQTPRYLIKTRGQQVTLSCSPISGHRSVSWYQQTPGQGLQFLFEYFSETQRNKGNFPGRFSGRQFSNSRSEMNVSTLELGDSALYLCASSLGQESSGNTIYFGEGSWLTVV.

The V gene is TRBV27, the J gene TRBJ2-7; a possible D gene is TRBD1 (6 bases). This CDR3 has 14 amino acids. The germline V gene encodes CDR1 MNHEY and CDR2 SMNVEV (reference sequence). Trimming took 8 bases from V and 1 from J, leaving 15 bases between them. The CDR3, as DNA: TGTGCCAGCTCCCGGGACACAACATCCTACGAGCAGTACTTC. Translation: CASSRDTTSYEQYF.

V usage is TRBV5-1 and J usage is TRBJ2-7, with D unresolved. CDR3 size: 12 residues. Germline CDR1 and CDR2: SGHRS and YFSETQ. The V end was cut by 4 bases, the J end by 0 bases, with 5 bases between. CDR3 bases: TGCGCCAGCAGCGCCAGCTCCTACGAGCAGTACTTC. Translating it yields CASSASSYEQYF.

V and J are TRBV30 and TRBJ2-3; TRBD2 matches 10 bases. With 0 bases clipped from V and 1 base from J, the junction kept 7 bases outside the gene matches. The length of the CDR3 is 17 residues. Germline-derived CDR1 and CDR2 are GTSNPN and SVGIG (reference sequence). In nucleotides, the CDR3 is TGTGCCTGGAGTGTCCGGAGGACTAGCGGACGCACAGATACGCAGTATTTT. Residues: CAWSVRRTSGRTDTQYF.

The J gene is TRBJ1-2, the V gene TRBV29-1; D unresolved. Germline V gene data show CDR1 as SQVTM and CDR2 as ANQGSEA. The length of the CDR3 is 13 residues. With 4 bases removed from V and 2 bases from J, the gap between germline ends came to 11 bases. CDR3: CSVVEGTNYGYTF. CDR3 DNA sequence: TGCAGCGTTGTTGAGGGTACGAACTATGGCTACACCTTC. Variable domain in full (rest from reference TRBV29-1 and TRBJ1-2): SAVISQKPSRDICQRGTSLTIQCQVDSQVTMMFWYRQQPGQSLTLIATANQGSEATYESGFVIDKFPISRPNLTFSTLTVSNMSPEDSSIYLCSVVEGTNYGYTFGSGTRLTVV.

The genes are TRBV5-5 and TRBJ1-2; 9 bases are shared with TRBD1. The CDR3 length is 15 residues. In germline, CDR1 is SGHKS, CDR2 YYEKEE (reference sequence). V gave up 3 bases and J gave up 4 bases; unmatched junction bases: 7. The CDR3 region is CASSSPGQGSYGYTF. DNA of the CDR3: TGTGCCAGCAGCTCACCGGGACAGGGAAGCTATGGCTACACCTTC. Full variable domain (outside the CDR3, taken from reference TRBV5-5 and TRBJ1-2): DAGVTQSPTHLIKTRGQQVTLRCSPISGHKSVSWYQQVLGQGPQFIFQYYEKEERGRGNFPDRFSARQFPNYSSELNVNALLLGDSALYLCASSSPGQGSYGYTFGSGTRLTVV.

CDR3 DNA: TGTGCCAGCAGTCGAACCGGGTCCTCATCCGGCACTGAAGCTTTCTTT. It is translated as CASSRTGSSSGTEAFF. This chain connects TRBV6-4 to TRBJ1-1; D ambiguous. Germline CDR1 MRHNA, CDR2 SNTAGT. The CDR3 contains 16 residues. V was pared by 5 bases and J by 4 bases, with 20 bases between.

As regards this clone: Other DNA sequences from this sample encode an identical CDR3 as well. The chain combines TRBV4-1 with TRBJ1-1; 8 bases are shared with TRBD1. The CDR3 consists of 16 residues. V lost 1 base, J lost 0 bases, and 4 bases stayed unmatched. The germline CDR1 and CDR2 sequences are MGHRA and YSYEKL. DNA for the CDR3: TGCGCCAGCAGCCAAGGAGACAGGGGAGTGAACACTGAAGCTTTCTTT. Translating it yields CASSQGDRGVNTEAFF.

This chain connects TRBV7-9 to TRBJ2-7; TRBD1 aligns across 9 bases. Losses at the gene ends were 0 bases for V and 5 bases for J; bases not matched to a gene: 8. This CDR3 region has 16 residues. Germline CDR1 and CDR2: SEHNR and FQNEAQ (reference sequence). Here the CDR3 DNA reads TGTGCCAGCAGCTTAGCCCCGACAGGGGGTGAAAACGAGCAGTACTTC. Amino acids: CASSLAPTGGENEQYF.

In nucleotides, the CDR3 is TGTGCCAGCAGCCCTCAGACAGTCGCGTCGGAGACCCAGTACTTC. Protein product: CASSPQTVASETQYF. The chain has TRBV7-2 and TRBJ2-5, with D possibly matching TRBD1 (5 bases). The CDR3 has 15 residues. CDR1 is SGHTA, CDR2 FQGNSA, per germline. V dropped 5 bases and J dropped 5 bases, with 18 bases sitting between them.

This sequence joins TRBV27 and TRBJ2-7, with a weak D call TRBD1 (5 bases). V lost 0 bases to trimming and J lost 2 bases, with 14 bases between them. Germline V gene sequence: CDR1 MNHEY, CDR2 SMNVEV (reference sequence). The CDR3 has 16 amino acids. The CDR3 loop is CASSLSIWQGTYEQYF. The CDR3 DNA reads as TGTGCCAGCAGTTTATCGATATGGCAGGGAACCTACGAGCAGTACTTC.